The 17 T cell receptor beta chains below come from one sample, sequenced in a study of cytomegalovirus exposure and HLA in healthy donors. 13 Jbeta primers and 60 Vbeta primers were used for the PCR. Using immunoSEQ multiplex PCR, the repertoire was profiled, and TCRdb retains in-frame clones only, with some absent. This table holds about 130,000 clones, about 84% found once. Source material: PBMCs. Receptor source: a man between 18 and 35 years old in good health and CMV-seropositive.

The V gene is TRBV6-5, the J gene TRBJ1-4; 8 nucleotides align to TRBD1. With 6 bases clipped from V and 7 bases from J, the junction kept 7 bases outside the gene matches. The CDR3 totals 14 residues. Germline CDR1 and CDR2: MNHEY and SVGAGI. DNA of the CDR3: TGTGCCAGCAGCCCTGACAGGGGTAGTGAAAAACTGTTTTTT. This sequence encodes CASSPDRGSEKLFF.

The chain joins TRBV5-1 to TRBJ2-3; 7 nucleotides line up with TRBD2. The CDR3 is made up of 15 amino acids. Unmatched junction bases numbered 7, after V lost 5 bases and J lost 1 base. Germline V CDR1 and CDR2: SGHRS, YFSETQ. CDR3 DNA sequence: TGCGCCAGCAGTCGTTGGAGCGGGGGCACAGATACGCAGTATTTT. Its protein product is CASSRWSGGTDTQYF. The full variable domain, rest sourced from reference TRBV5-1 and TRBJ2-3, is KAGVTQTPRYLIKTRGQQVTLSCSPISGHRSVSWYQQTPGQGLQFLFEYFSETQRNKGNFPGRFSGRQFSNSRSEMNVSTLELGDSALYLCASSRWSGGTDTQYFGPGTRLTVL.

The rearrangement joins TRBV5-1 to TRBJ2-5; TRBD2 matches 8 bases. This CDR3 contains 15 residues. The trim removed 3 bases at V and 5 bases at J, leaving 9 bases unmatched. Germline loops: CDR1 SGHRS, CDR2 YFSETQ. The CDR3 DNA reads TGCGCCAGCAGCTGGGGGCAGGAGCGGGGGGAGACCCAGTACTTC. Translated: CASSWGQERGETQYF.

The chain links TRBV30 to TRBJ1-4; D unresolved. From germline, CDR1 is GTSNPN and CDR2 SVGIG (reference sequence). The CDR3 is 14 amino acids. V gave up 0 bases and J gave up 7 bases, with 12 bases separating them. CDR3 amino acids: CAWSVRGGTEKLFF. For the CDR3, the DNA is TGTGCCTGGAGTGTACGGGGAGGAACTGAAAAACTGTTTTTT.

The gene calls are TRBV15 and TRBJ1-2; 7 bases line up with TRBD1. The germline gives CDR1 LNHNV, CDR2 YYDKDF (reference sequence). V lost 2 bases to trimming and J lost 4 bases; unmatched junction nucleotides: 4. CDR3 length: 14 amino acids. CDR3 nucleotides: TGTGCCACCAGCAGAACGACAGGGATCTATGGCTACACCTTC. Its protein is CATSRTTGIYGYTF.

This chain links TRBV19 with TRBJ2-3, with TRBD1 as a possible D gene (6 bases). The V end lost 5 bases, the J end lost 7 bases, and 16 bases lay between the germline ends. This CDR3 is 14 amino acids long. In germline, CDR1 is LNHDA, CDR2 SQIVND (reference sequence). The CDR3 sequence: CASSFTTGSYTQYF. In nucleotides, the CDR3 is TGTGCCAGTAGTTTCACCACAGGGTCGTATACGCAGTATTTT.

This clone was recorded a few times. This chain uses TRBV5-1 with TRBJ2-1; 8 nucleotides align to TRBD2. CDR3 size: 15 residues. The junction had 10 bases not matched to a gene; V was cut back by 5 bases and J by 6 bases. Germline V lookup: CDR1 SGHRS, CDR2 YFSETQ. The CDR3 nucleotides are TGCGCCAGCAGGTCGCTAGCGGGTTTAATCAATGAGCAGTTCTTC. This encodes CASRSLAGLINEQFF.

The chain uses TRBV5-1 and TRBJ2-6; 12 nucleotides align to TRBD2. Germline CDR1 is SGHRS and CDR2 is YFSETQ. J lost 12 bases, V lost 1 base, and 11 bases had no gene match. The CDR3 loop spans 17 amino acids. The CDR3 coding sequence is TGCGCCAGCAGCTTGTCACTAGCGGGGGGTAGTGGGACCGTCCTGACTTTC. Its translation: CASSLSLAGGSGTVLTF.

V is TRBV4-3 and J is TRBJ1-5; D is unresolved. In germline, CDR1 is LGHNA, CDR2 YSLEER. The CDR3 contains 15 residues. Trimming removed 3 bases at V and 4 bases at J, with 13 bases between. CDR3 sequence (DNA): TGCGCCAGCAGCCAGGGCAATGCGGGGAATCAGCCCCAGCATTTT. Protein sequence: CASSQGNAGNQPQHF.

This clone was detected only once. The V gene is TRBV5-1, the J gene TRBJ1-2; TRBD1 matches at 8 bases. The germline CDR1 and CDR2 sequences are SGHRS and YFSETQ. There are 14 residues in the CDR3. The trim removed 4 bases at V and 4 bases at J, leaving 6 bases unmatched. The CDR3, as DNA: TGCGCCAGCAGCCCCGGACAGGGAGTCTATGGCTACACCTTC. Its translation is CASSPGQGVYGYTF.

This chain connects TRBV19 to TRBJ2-6; a weak D match, TRBD2 (5 bases). Germline loops: CDR1 LNHDA, CDR2 SQIVND (reference sequence). This CDR3 contains 16 residues. Trimming pared 5 bases from V and 4 bases from J, leaving 15 bases between. The CDR3 DNA reads as TGTGCCAGTAGTCAGGTAGGGCGGGCCGGGGCCAACGTCCTGACTTTC. This gives the protein CASSQVGRAGANVLTF.

The chain combines TRBV6-5 with TRBJ1-2, with 7 bases fitting TRBD1. Germline CDR1 and CDR2: MNHEY and SVGAGI. The CDR3 covers 13 residues. V shed 5 bases, J shed 6 bases, and the junction held 6 bases outside the gene matches. DNA for the CDR3: TGTGCCAGCAGTCAGGGACAGAACGATGGCTACACCTTC. Residues: CASSQGQNDGYTF.

V is TRBV6-6 and J is TRBJ1-5; unclear D gene. Per germline, CDR1 MNHNY and CDR2 SVGAGI (reference sequence). V lost 7 bases, J lost 0 bases, and 7 bases lay in between. This CDR3 spans 13 amino acids. This CDR3 reads CASTIYSNQPQHF. CDR3 nucleotide sequence: TGTGCCAGCACCATCTATAGCAATCAGCCCCAGCATTTT.

This clone occurred once. This sequence joins TRBV6-6 and TRBJ1-2, with D perhaps matching TRBD1 (5 bases). Trimming left V 4 bases short and J 6 bases short, with 15 bases between. The CDR3 runs 14 residues. CDR1 is MNHNY and CDR2 is SVGAGI in the germline V gene (reference sequence). The CDR3 reads CASSSSDSGHGYTF. CDR3 DNA: TGTGCCAGCAGTTCCTCCGACAGTGGGCATGGCTACACCTTC.

With regard to this clone: The same CDR3 is also encoded by other DNA sequences in this sample. The chain uses TRBV4-1 and TRBJ2-3; TRBD2 is a possible D gene (6 bases). The CDR3 runs 14 residues. Germline-derived CDR1 and CDR2 are MGHRA and YSYEKL. The V end was cut by 3 bases, the J end by 2 bases, with 9 bases between. In DNA, the CDR3 is TGCGCCAGCAGCCAGGGACTGCCCACAGATACGCAGTATTTT. This gives the protein CASSQGLPTDTQYF.

This clone was observed once. This chain uses TRBV30 with TRBJ2-3, with D unclear. The V end lost 4 bases, the J end lost 4 bases, and 15 bases lay between the germline ends. Germline V gene sequence: CDR1 GTSNPN, CDR2 SVGIG (reference sequence). This CDR3 comprises 14 residues. The CDR3 DNA is TGTGCCTGGACGCGGCATCTCGCACCAGATACGCAGTATTTT. This translates into CAWTRHLAPDTQYF.

The gene calls are TRBV5-4 and TRBJ2-5; D is possibly TRBD2 (6 bases). This CDR3 has 14 residues. The V gene lost 4 bases and the J gene lost 2 bases, with 12 bases spanning the gap. Germline V gene sequence: CDR1 SGHNT, CDR2 YYREEE (reference sequence). CDR3 DNA: TGTGCCAGCAGCGACCGTAGCGGACAAGAGACCCAGTACTTC. Protein: CASSDRSGQETQYF.